This T cell receptor (beta chain) was documented in a study of T cells in Graves' hyperthyroidism and ophthalmopathy (dated by TCRdb to about 2019). As for the study more broadly: Peripheral blood was collected at initial diagnosis, before any treatment. After sampling, hyperthyroidism patients received methimazole starting at 30 mg daily, and ophthalmopathy patients received high-dose intravenous methylprednisolone. Prospective prediction of ophthalmopathy was tested in an independent validation cohort of about 19 hyperthyroidism patients and roughly 16 patients who later progressed to ophthalmopathy. The 100 or so discovery patients were randomly split 7:3 into training and test sets. To identify TCR V-J signatures that set the groups apart, the researchers used a discovery cohort of 90 to 100 patients, made up of roughly 40 with Graves' ophthalmopathy and some 55 with stable Graves' hyperthyroidism. TCR Vbeta CDR3 sequencing of roughly 140 peripheral blood samples (over 40 ophthalmopathy, about 75 hyperthyroidism and approximately 17 progressor patients) is reported in the paper. Thyroid tissue and blood T-cell repertoires from six Graves' hyperthyroidism patients were also compared in the study. Study-wide findings and limitations: In cross-validation, a model built on a 13 V-J signature told ophthalmopathy apart from stable hyperthyroidism with 85% to 90% sensitivity and roughly 81% specificity, and in testing the same model reached 80%/75%. In validation, progression to ophthalmopathy was predicted by the model with around 70% sensitivity and roughly 72% specificity, a median of about 6.8 months before onset. Most expanded thyroid clonotypes (frequency above 0.001) were also detected in blood, suggesting blood repertoires may reflect thyroid immune responses. No statistical method was used to set the sample size in advance, and investigators knew the group allocation.

This clonotype occurred many times. Its cognate antigen has yet to be identified. The record has no base qualities; no much larger clone is one base away. The TCR beta CDR3 regions were amplified from RNA transcripts. For the first round of RT-PCR on the TCR CDR3, the HTBI primer set was used together with the Qiagen OneStep RT-PCR kit. Libraries were constructed in a second round of multiplex PCR, after which size selection and purification were carried out. Libraries were sequenced paired-end with 100 bp reads on an Illumina HiSeq2000. The authors' pipeline ran thus. SOAPnuke was used to process the raw data, removing reads that contained adapters or uncalled bases, had a mean Phred below 15, or lacked an exact match to the constant primer or identifier. High-quality paired reads were merged using COPE v1.2.5, and each unique nucleotide sequence was defined as a clonotype. Clonotypes were aligned to IMGT TRBV, TRBD and TRBJ reference segments using MiTCR v1.1. Analysis was restricted to V-J combinations with a frequency above 0.0001, which covered roughly 99% of repertoires. The TCS score was defined as F50 (clonal expansion) divided by E x V (chaos), with BLOSUM62-based TCRdist calculated between CDR3 peptides within each V-J. Welch's t-statistics and random forest reduced fewer than 550 V-J features to 13, which were used in a naive Bayes classifier (R e1071). TCRdb reworked the public reads: Q25 trimming with fastp, MiXCR clone assembly, productive beta chains retained. One record per CDR3 amino acid sequence lists the most common genes and DNA. TCRdb, not the original authors, processed these V and J calls. Within this sample are around 620,000 distinct CDR3 sequences, with 15% to 20% of them counted one time only. The ten largest make up 3% to 4% of the sample.

Stable Graves' hyperthyroidism was defined as no progression to ophthalmopathy during 18 months of follow-up. Hyperthyroidism patients were aged 18 to 65 years and newly diagnosed, with disease duration of less than 2 months. Exclusion was applied to patients with uncontrolled infections, other autoimmune diseases, pregnancy or lactation. Diagnoses were based on clinical symptoms, serum thyroxine and TRAb, thyroid ultrasound and orbital computed tomography. PBMCs were separated from 7.5 to 10 ml of fresh peripheral blood using Ficoll-Paque density gradient centrifugation. Total RNA was extracted using Trizol reagent, and RNA quality was assessed on an Agilent 2100 Bioanalyzer. Material for sequencing was blood. The source of this sequence is a woman aged 25 to 45 with Graves' hyperthyroidism.

DNA sequence: TGTGCCAGCAGCTCCTCTATAACGGGACTAGCAATCCATGAGCAGTTCTTC. This sequence encodes CASSSSITGLAIHEQFF. The V and J genes are TRBV7-8 and TRBJ2-1, and TRBD2 matches 9 of the central bases. The germline V gene sets CDR1 to SGHVS and CDR2 to FQNEAQ. The junction shows trimming of 4 bases on V and 8 bases on J, and the gene matches do not reach 15 bases of it. From the cysteine up to the phenylalanine, the CDR3 has a length of 17 residues. The only DNA kept is the CDR3, 51 bases in frame from the first base.